The source of this TCR beta chain is a study of T cells in Graves' hyperthyroidism and ophthalmopathy. General study findings and limits: Progression to ophthalmopathy was predicted a median of roughly 6.8 months early.

TCR beta CDR3 regions were amplified from RNA. In the first-round RT-PCR of the TCR CDR3, the HTBI primer set was used. MiXCR was run by TCRdb on the multiplex PCR reads, yielding one entry per CDR3 protein. This sample has some 180,000 distinct CDR3 sequences, with about a sixth found just once. CDR1 is SGHDT and CDR2 is YYEEEE in the germline V gene. V lost 1 base and J lost 0, with 8 bases in between. The CDR3 covers 15 residues. Uncontrolled infection, other autoimmune disease, pregnancy or lactation barred patients from enrollment. Diagnoses were established using clinical symptoms, serum thyroxine and TRAb, thyroid ultrasound and orbital computed tomography. This clonotype appeared a few times. Its antigen is still unknown.

The sample was blood. The clonotype comes from a woman in her forties or fifties with Graves' hyperthyroidism. This chain links TRBV5-6 with TRBJ1-3; D remains ambiguous. The CDR3 DNA is TGTGCCAGCAGCTTGTCGCCAGTCTCTGGAAACACCATATATTTT. Protein sequence: CASSLSPVSGNTIYF.